This T cell receptor (beta chain) was retrieved from a study of PD-1 blockade in classical Hodgkin lymphoma. Assay used: immunoSEQ multiplex PCR; TCRdb lists only in-frame clones, some missing. Of 50,000 to 85,000 clones in the sample, about two thirds were seen once. In every patient, relapse followed autologous stem cell transplantation, while exposure to brentuximab vedotin differed. A remark on this clone: As yet, its antigen is unknown.

Overall study findings and caveats: Relapsed/refractory patients reportedly had lower baseline diversity than newly diagnosed patients. The study found complete responders had baseline diversity similar to newly diagnosed patients. After ASCT, patients who started nivolumab under 1 year later were excluded.

This CDR3 has 13 amino acids. Per germline, CDR1 MNHNS and CDR2 SASEGT. Trimming shortened V by 8 bases and J by 0 bases, and 10 bases separated the two germline ends. The sequences come from peripheral blood mononuclear cells (PBMCs), collected before the second cycle of nivolumab. This sequence originates from a human donor with classical Hodgkin lymphoma. The chain joins TRBV6-1 to TRBJ1-2; D not certain. CDR3 bases: TGTGCCAGCCGGGCGGAGGCTAACTATGGCTACACCTTC. This sequence encodes CASRAEANYGYTF.